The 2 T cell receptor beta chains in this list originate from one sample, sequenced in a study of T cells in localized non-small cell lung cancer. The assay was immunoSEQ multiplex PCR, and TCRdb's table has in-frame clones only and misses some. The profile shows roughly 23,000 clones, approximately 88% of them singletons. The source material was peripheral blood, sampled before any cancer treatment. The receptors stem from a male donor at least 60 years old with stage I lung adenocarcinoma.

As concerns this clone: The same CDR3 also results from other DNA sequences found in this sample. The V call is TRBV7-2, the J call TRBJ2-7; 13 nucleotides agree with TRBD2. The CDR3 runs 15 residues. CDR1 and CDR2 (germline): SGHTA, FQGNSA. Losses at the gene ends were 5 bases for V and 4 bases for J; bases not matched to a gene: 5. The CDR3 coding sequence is TGTGCCAGCAGCCCCACTAGCGGGAGGGCTTACGAGCAGTACTTC. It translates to CASSPTSGRAYEQYF.

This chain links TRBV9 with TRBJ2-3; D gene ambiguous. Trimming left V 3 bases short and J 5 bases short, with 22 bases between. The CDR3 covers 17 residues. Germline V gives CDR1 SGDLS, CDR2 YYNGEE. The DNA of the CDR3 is TGTGCCAGCAGCGGGTGGCCCAGGACCTTGACCGAAGATACGCAGTATTTT. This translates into CASSGWPRTLTEDTQYF.